This T cell receptor beta chain was identified in a study of identical twins. Regarding the study as a whole: Fewer insertions marked abundant cord blood beta clonotypes; young adult naive trended weakly, memory not at all.

Trimming pared 0 bases from V and 7 bases from J, leaving 10 bases between. CDR1 LNHNV and CDR2 YYDKDF come from the germline V gene (reference sequence). CDR3 length: 14 amino acids. This clonotype has at least ten counts. What it recognizes is unknown. In TCRdb, the 5' RACE reads were re-called with MiXCR into one record per CDR3 protein. The sample comprises more than 1.5 million distinct CDR3 sequences, under 35% of which are singletons, and over 0.25% rests with the top ten. The chain couples TRBV15 to TRBJ1-5; D may be TRBD1 (6 bases). Sequencing used cord blood. This sequence originates from a newborn girl in good health. In DNA form, the CDR3 reads TGTGCCACCAGCAGAGACAGGGGCGTCCAGCCCCAGCATTTT. Translated: CATSRDRGVQPQHF.